The TCR beta chain under discussion was sequenced for a study of cytomegalovirus exposure and HLA in healthy donors. This PCR relied on a set of 60 Vbeta primers and 13 Jbeta primers. Only in-frame clones appear in the TCRdb table, and some are missing; sequencing was by immunoSEQ multiplex PCR. The table includes roughly 100,000 clones, over 70% detected once. The CDR3 spans 13 residues. Germline CDR1 is LNHDA and CDR2 is SQIVND (reference sequence). Between the trimmed V and J ends, which lost 0 bases and 8 bases, there was a span of 10 bases. This sequence was found in a male donor in good health and CMV-seropositive. The specimen was PBMCs. The rearrangement uses TRBV19 and TRBJ1-2; D remains ambiguous. Written as DNA, the CDR3 is TGTGCCAGTAGTATAGACGGTATCCGCGGCTACACCTTC. It encodes CASSIDGIRGYTF.